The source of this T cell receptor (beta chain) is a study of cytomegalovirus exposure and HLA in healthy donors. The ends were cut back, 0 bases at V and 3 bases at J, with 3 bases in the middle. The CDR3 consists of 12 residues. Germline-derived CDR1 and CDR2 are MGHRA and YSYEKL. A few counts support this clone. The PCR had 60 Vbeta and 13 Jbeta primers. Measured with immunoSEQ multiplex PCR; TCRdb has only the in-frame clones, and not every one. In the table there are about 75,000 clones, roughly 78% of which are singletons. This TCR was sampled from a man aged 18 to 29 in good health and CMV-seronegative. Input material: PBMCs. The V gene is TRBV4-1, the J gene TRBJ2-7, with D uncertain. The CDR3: CASSQDNYEQYF. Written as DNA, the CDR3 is TGCGCCAGCAGCCAAGATAACTACGAGCAGTACTTC.